The table lists the clone carrying this TCR beta chain with a few counts. The antigen is unknown. The data derive from a study of T cells in Graves' hyperthyroidism and ophthalmopathy. General study points: In simple terms, a model built on 13 V-J features told ophthalmopathy apart from stable hyperthyroidism.

Germline V gene sequence: CDR1 MNHEY, CDR2 SMNVEV (reference sequence). Trimming pared 8 bases from V and 7 bases from J, leaving 21 bases between. The CDR3 extends over 14 amino acids. Amplification targeted TCR beta CDR3 regions from RNA transcripts. First-round RT-PCR with HTBI primers amplified the TCR CDR3 region. TCRdb used MiXCR to reprocess the multiplex PCR reads, holding one entry per CDR3 protein. The sample shows about 300,000 distinct CDR3 sequences, 15% to 20% of them seen only once. This sequence was found in a man aged 30-40 years with Graves' hyperthyroidism. Sequenced: blood. This rearrangement joins TRBV27 to TRBJ2-7; a possible D gene is TRBD2 (6 bases). CDR3 region: CASAPGTDLHEQYF. CDR3 nucleotide sequence: TGTGCCAGCGCCCCCGGGACTGACCTCCATGAGCAGTACTTC.